These T cell receptor beta chains were read from a single sample in a study of CD8+ T cells in alopecia areata. The table came from immunoSEQ multiplex PCR; TCRdb's copy has only in-frame clones and leaves some out. Of about 130,000 clones in the sample, approximately 53% were seen once. Specimen: CD4+ T cells sorted from blood, collected at week 0. The source of these receptors is a human donor with alopecia areata. Both conserved end residues are part of each CDR3. A D gene is named only where the DNA matches it firmly. The size field is filled for only some rows; it gives once, few, many or a size class.

d_call | clone_size | j_call | v_call | cdr3_nt | cdr3_aa
TRBD2 | once | TRBJ2-3 | TRBV5-1 | TGCGCCAGCAGCTCAGGACTAGCGGGTAGCACAGATACGCAGTATTTT | CASSSGLAGSTDTQYF
TRBD1 | NA | TRBJ1-4 | TRBV7-2 | TGTGCCAGCAGCTCGCTGGGGACAGATGAAAAACTGTTTTTT | CASSSLGTDEKLFF
TRBD1 | once | TRBJ1-5 | TRBV2 | TGTGCCAGCAGTGGACAGGGCATCCAGCCCCAGCATTTT | CASSGQGIQPQHF
NA | NA | TRBJ1-1 | TRBV4-2 | TGTGCCAGCAGCCATCGCTCTGGTGAAGGTCTGGCTTTCTTT | CASSHRSGEGLAFF
NA | NA | TRBJ2-4 | TRBV6-5 | TGTGCCAGCAGCCCGGTTGGAGGGAGGAACATTCAGTACTTC | CASSPVGGRNIQYF
TRBD1 | NA | TRBJ2-7 | TRBV5-1 | TGCGCCAGCAGCTTCTCAGACAGGGATCAAGAGCAGTACTTC | CASSFSDRDQEQYF
NA | NA | TRBJ2-4 | TRBV7-8 | TGTGCCAGCAGCTTAAAGGGGACCATTCAGTACTTC | CASSLKGTIQYF
TRBD2 | few | TRBJ2-2 | TRBV6-5 | TGTGCCAGCAGTTCCCCTAGCGGGTTCGGCACCGGGGAGCTGTTTTTT | CASSSPSGFGTGELFF
NA | NA | TRBJ2-1 | TRBV4-2 | TGTGCCAGCAGCCGCGCTAGCGACAATAGAGAGCAGTTCTTC | CASSRASDNREQFF
NA | NA | TRBJ2-1 | TRBV5-4 | TGTGCCAGCAGCGTGTTTAGCGGGACAACTCAGGGGGAGTTCTTC | CASSVFSGTTQGEFF
NA | few | TRBJ2-1 | TRBV5-5 | TGTGCCAGCAGCCGAAGAGGGACGTTTGTGGGTAATGAGCAGTTCTTC | CASSRRGTFVGNEQFF
TRBD1 | NA | TRBJ2-1 | TRBV5-4 | TGTGCCACCATTCGCGGGACAGGGATTGACGATGAGCAGTTCTTC | CATIRGTGIDDEQFF
NA | NA | TRBJ2-7 | TRBV5-6 | TGTGCCAGCAGCCCCCCGGGTTCCTACGAGCAGTACTTC | CASSPPGSYEQYF
TRBD1 | NA | TRBJ1-1 | TRBV5-4 | TGTGCCAGCAGCTGGGAGGGGGACAGGGACGCTGAAGCTTTCTTT | CASSWEGDRDAEAFF
TRBD2 | NA | TRBJ2-5 | TRBV7-2 | TGTGCCAGCAGCGCAAGCGGGGGCGGATTGGAGACCCAGTACTTC | CASSASGGGLETQYF
TRBD2 | few | TRBJ2-6 | TRBV7-9 | TGTGCCAGCAGCTCCCCTAGCGGGAGGGCCGCTGGGGCCAACGTCCTGACTTTC | CASSSPSGRAAGANVLTF
TRBD1 | NA | TRBJ2-7 | TRBV30 | TGTGCCTGGGGACAGGGGATCGACGAGCAGTACTTC | CAWGQGIDEQYF
NA | NA | TRBJ2-7 | TRBV19 | TGTGCCAGTAGTTTCAACCGGGACGGATACTACGAGCAGTACTTC | CASSFNRDGYYEQYF
NA | NA | TRBJ2-7 | TRBV5-6 | TGTGCCAGCAGCTTTAAAGGGGTGAGCTCCTACGAGCAGTACTTC | CASSFKGVSSYEQYF
NA | NA | TRBJ1-1 | TRBV18 | TGTGCCAGCTCAGCCAAGGGATCCACTGAAGCTTTCTTT | CASSAKGSTEAFF
NA | NA | TRBJ2-3 | TRBV19 | TGTGCCAGTAGTAGGGCAGGTAGCACAGATACGCAGTATTTT | CASSRAGSTDTQYF
TRBD1 | NA | TRBJ1-6 | TRBV5-6 | TGTGCCAGCAGTTTGGACAGGGGTCTAAATTCACCCCTCCACTTT | CASSLDRGLNSPLHF
NA | NA | TRBJ2-1 | TRBV7-2 | TGTGCCAGCAGCTTGAGTAGAAACAATGAGCAGTTCTTC | CASSLSRNNEQFF
TRBD1 | NA | TRBJ1-1 | TRBV18 | TGTGCCAGCTCACCACGGACAGGGCAAATGAACACTGAAGCTTTCTTT | CASSPRTGQMNTEAFF
NA | NA | TRBJ2-3 | TRBV7-9 | TGTGCCAGCAGCCGAGTGGGGGTCACAGATACGCAGTATTTT | CASSRVGVTDTQYF
TRBD2 | NA | TRBJ2-5 | TRBV5-1 | TGCGCCAGCTATCCGGGACTAAACCAAGAGACCCAGTACTTC | CASYPGLNQETQYF
NA | few | TRBJ1-2 | TRBV28 | TGTGCCAGCAGTTCAGGGAGCTCCTATGGCTACACCTTC | CASSSGSSYGYTF